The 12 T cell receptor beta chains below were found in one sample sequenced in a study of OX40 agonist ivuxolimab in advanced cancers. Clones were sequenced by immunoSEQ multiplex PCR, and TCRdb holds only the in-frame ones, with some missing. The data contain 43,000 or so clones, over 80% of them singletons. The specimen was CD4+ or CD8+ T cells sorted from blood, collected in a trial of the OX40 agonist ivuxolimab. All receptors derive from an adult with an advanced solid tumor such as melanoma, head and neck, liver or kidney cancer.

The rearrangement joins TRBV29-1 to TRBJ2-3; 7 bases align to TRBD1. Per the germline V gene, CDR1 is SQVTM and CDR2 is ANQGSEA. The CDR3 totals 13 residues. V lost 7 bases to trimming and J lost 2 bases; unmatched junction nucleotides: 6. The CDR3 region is CSARTGITDTQYF. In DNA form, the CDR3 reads TGCAGCGCTCGGACAGGAATCACAGATACGCAGTATTTT.

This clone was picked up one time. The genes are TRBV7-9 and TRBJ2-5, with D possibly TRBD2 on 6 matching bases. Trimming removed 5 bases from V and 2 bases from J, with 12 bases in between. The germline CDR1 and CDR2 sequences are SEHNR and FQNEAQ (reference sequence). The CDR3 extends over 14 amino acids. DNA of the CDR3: TGTGCCAGCAGCCGACCGGGACTGCAAGAGACCCAGTACTTC. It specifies CASSRPGLQETQYF. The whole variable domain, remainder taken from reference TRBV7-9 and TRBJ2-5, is DTGVSQNPRHKITKRGQNVTFRCDPISEHNRLYWYRQTLGQGPEFLTYFQNEAQLEKSRLLSDRFSAERPKGSFSTLEIQRTEQGDSAMYLCASSRPGLQETQYFGPGTRLLVL.

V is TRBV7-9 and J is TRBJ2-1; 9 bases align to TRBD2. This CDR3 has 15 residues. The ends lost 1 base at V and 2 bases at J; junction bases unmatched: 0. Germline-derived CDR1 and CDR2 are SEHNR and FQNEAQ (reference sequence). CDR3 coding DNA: TGTGCCAGCAGCTTAGGGACTAGCGCCTACAATGAGCAGTTCTTC. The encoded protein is CASSLGTSAYNEQFF.

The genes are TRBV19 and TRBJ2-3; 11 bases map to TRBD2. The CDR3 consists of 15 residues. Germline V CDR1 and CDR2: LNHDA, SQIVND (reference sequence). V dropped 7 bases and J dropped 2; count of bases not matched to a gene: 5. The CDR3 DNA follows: TGTGCCAGTACCGAGACTAGCGGGATCACAGATACGCAGTATTTT. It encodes CASTETSGITDTQYF. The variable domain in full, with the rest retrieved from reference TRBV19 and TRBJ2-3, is DGGITQSPKYLFRKEGQNVTLSCEQNLNHDAMYWYRQDPGQGLRLIYYSQIVNDFQKGDIAEGYSVSREKKESFPLTVTSAQKNPTAFYLCASTETSGITDTQYFGPGTRLTVL.

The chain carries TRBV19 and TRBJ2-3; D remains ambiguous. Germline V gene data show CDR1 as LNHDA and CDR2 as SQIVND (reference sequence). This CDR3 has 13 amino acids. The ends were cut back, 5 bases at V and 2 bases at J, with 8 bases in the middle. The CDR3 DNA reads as TGTGCCAGTAGTTACACGATCACAGATACGCAGTATTTT. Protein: CASSYTITDTQYF.

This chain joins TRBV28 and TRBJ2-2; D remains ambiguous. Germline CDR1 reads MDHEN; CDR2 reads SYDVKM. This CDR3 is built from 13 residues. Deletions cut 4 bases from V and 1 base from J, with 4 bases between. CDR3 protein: CASSWRNTGELFF. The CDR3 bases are TGTGCCAGCAGTTGGAGGAACACCGGGGAGCTGTTTTTT.

Written as DNA, the CDR3 is TGTGCCAGCAGGTTGAGGGGGGCCTACGAGCAGTACTTC. Encoded protein: CASRLRGAYEQYF. The chain links TRBV27 to TRBJ2-7, with D perhaps matching TRBD1 or TRBD2 (6 bases each). Germline V gene lookup returns CDR1 MNHEY and CDR2 SMNVEV (reference sequence). V was clipped by 6 bases and J by 2 bases, with 11 bases between them. The length of the CDR3 is 13 residues.

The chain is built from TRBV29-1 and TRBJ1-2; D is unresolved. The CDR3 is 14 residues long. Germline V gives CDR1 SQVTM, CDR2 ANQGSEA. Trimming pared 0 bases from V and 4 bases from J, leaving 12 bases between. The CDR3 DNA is TGCAGCGTTGAAGAAATCGGTGTCTCCTATGGCTACACCTTC. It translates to CSVEEIGVSYGYTF.

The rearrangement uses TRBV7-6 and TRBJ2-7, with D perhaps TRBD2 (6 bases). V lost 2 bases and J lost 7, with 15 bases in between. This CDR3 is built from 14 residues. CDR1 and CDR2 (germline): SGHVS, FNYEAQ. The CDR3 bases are TGTGCCAGCAGCTTAATTAGCGGAGCGGGTGAGCAGTACTTC. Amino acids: CASSLISGAGEQYF.

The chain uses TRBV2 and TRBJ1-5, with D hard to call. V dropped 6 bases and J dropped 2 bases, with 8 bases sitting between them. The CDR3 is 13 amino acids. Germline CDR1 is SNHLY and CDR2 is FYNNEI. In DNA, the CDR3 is TGTGCCAGCAGCCGACACGGCAATCAGCCCCAGCATTTT. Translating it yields CASSRHGNQPQHF.

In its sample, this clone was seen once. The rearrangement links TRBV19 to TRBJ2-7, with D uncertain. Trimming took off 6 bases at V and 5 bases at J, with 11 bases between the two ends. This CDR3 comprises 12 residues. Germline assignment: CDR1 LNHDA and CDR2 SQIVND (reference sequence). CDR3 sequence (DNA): TGTGCCAGTAGCATCCTGGGGAACGAGCAGTACTTC. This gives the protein CASSILGNEQYF.

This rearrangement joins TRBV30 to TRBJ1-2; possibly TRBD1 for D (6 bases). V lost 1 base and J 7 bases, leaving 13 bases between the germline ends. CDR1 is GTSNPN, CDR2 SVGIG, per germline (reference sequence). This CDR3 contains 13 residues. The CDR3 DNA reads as TGTGCCTGGAGTGCTGGAGGGGGAACTGGCTACACCTTC. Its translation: CAWSAGGGTGYTF.